The entry that follows covers one T cell receptor (beta chain) sequence. Its antigen is unidentified. These data belong to a study of cytomegalovirus exposure and HLA in healthy donors. A multiplex PCR was run with 60 Vbeta primers and 13 Jbeta primers. Libraries were prepared by immunoSEQ multiplex PCR; TCRdb keeps only in-frame clonotypes and omits some of them. The sample spans about 140,000 clones; the ten largest clones claim roughly 2%. Study-wide results and caveats: TCR beta sequences reportedly predicted most subjects' HLA-A and HLA-B alleles accurately. The authors confirmed in vitro that a few CMV-associated chains were specific for CMV antigens. According to the study, 180 or so TCR beta chains were cytomegalovirus-associated.

The V gene lost 2 bases and the J gene lost 3 bases, with 14 bases spanning the gap. CDR3 length: 15 residues. CDR1 is SGHTA and CDR2 is FQGNSA in the germline V gene. Input material: PBMCs. The TCR comes from a young woman in good health and CMV-seronegative. The V and J genes are TRBV7-2 and TRBJ2-7; D possibly corresponds to TRBD1 (5 bases). The DNA of the CDR3 is TGTGCCAGCAGCTTATCTATGGGGCTGAGCTACGAGCAGTACTTC. This translates into CASSLSMGLSYEQYF.